The clone carrying this T cell receptor beta chain was detected many times. This sample is part of a study of early T cells in non-severe SARS-CoV-2 infection. CDR3 length equals 18 residues. Germline V gives CDR1 MNHEY, CDR2 SVGEGT. The V and J ends lost 3 bases and 0 bases respectively, with 17 bases between them. A single record per CDR3 protein comes from TCRdb applying MiXCR to the 5' RACE reads. There are about 75,000 distinct CDR3 sequences in the sample; roughly 10% occur only once, and 9.5% to 15% lies in the top ten. The sequence derives from an adult who was a healthcare worker with PCR-confirmed SARS-CoV-2 infection or an uninfected control (not recorded which). The V and J genes are TRBV6-2 or TRBV6-3 and TRBJ1-4; the D is unclear. Source: whole blood, taken at baseline. CDR3 DNA sequence: TGTGCCAGCAGTTATGGATTTACCCTTTTAGCAACTAATGAAAAACTGTTTTTT. Protein product: CASSYGFTLLATNEKLFF.